The 6 T cell receptor beta chains in this list originate from one sample, sequenced in a study of blood T cells in healthy people across ages. A J-beta primer mix and a sample-barcoded 5' primer were used in a second PCR of roughly 6 to 12 cycles. TCRdb itself ran the 5' RACE reads through MiXCR, one entry per CDR3 protein. The sample consists of more than 900,000 distinct CDR3 sequences, around 29% of them appearing once. This sample was shared with a second study, whose subject was T cells of mothers and their children.

Sequenced sample: blood. The source of these receptors is a woman between 40 and 50 years old in good health.

The chain couples TRBV27 to TRBJ1-5, with TRBD1 matching over 12 bases. Germline-derived CDR1 and CDR2 are MNHEY and SMNVEV (reference sequence). V lost 6 bases, J lost 7 bases, and 10 bases stayed unmatched. The CDR3 is made up of 16 amino acids. The CDR3 region is CASSLSGTGGRQPQHF. CDR3 nucleotide sequence: TGTGCCAGCAGCCTTTCCGGGACAGGGGGCAGGCAGCCCCAGCATTTT.

This clonotype was found many times. The rearrangement uses TRBV7-2 and TRBJ2-6, with D uncertain. The CDR3 sequence is 14 residues long. Germline lookup yields CDR1 SGHTA and CDR2 FQGNSA. The V end was cut by 4 bases, the J end by 1 base, with 5 bases between. The CDR3 loop reads CASSSTSGANVLTF. In DNA form, the CDR3 reads TGTGCCAGCAGCTCGACGTCTGGGGCCAACGTCCTGACTTTC.

This clonotype has at least ten counts. One end of the junction does not line up with germline, which may come from a read error. The CDR3 sequence: CASSLTGTYEQYF. For the CDR3, the DNA is TGTGCCAGCAGCTTAACAGGAACCTACGAGCAGTACTTC. The rearrangement joins TRBV5-1 to TRBJ2-7; D perhaps matches TRBD1 (5 bases). In germline, CDR1 is SGHRS, CDR2 YFSETQ. CDR3 length equals 13 residues.

Points on this clonotype: The junction shows a germline mismatch at one end, possibly a read error. The chain combines TRBV28 with TRBJ2-3; tentatively, D is TRBD1 (6 bases). The germline V gene encodes CDR1 MDHEN and CDR2 SYDVKM. The CDR3 is 15 residues long. CDR3 amino acids: CASSSSGVSADTQYF. CDR3 coding DNA: TGCGCCAGCAGTTCATCAGGGGTATCCGCAGATACGCAGTATTTT.

In its sample, this clonotype was seen a few times. This sequence joins TRBV20-1 and TRBJ1-1, with D maybe TRBD1 (6 bases). V was pared by 5 bases and J by 5 bases, with 12 bases between. This CDR3 contains 12 residues. Germline V gives CDR1 DFQATT, CDR2 SNEGSKA (reference sequence). CDR3 DNA: TGCAGTGCTGTGGGGACAACGACTGAAGCTTTCTTT. Translated: CSAVGTTTEAFF.

The rearrangement uses TRBV5-1 and TRBJ1-1, with TRBD1 as a possible D gene (6 bases). Trimming left V 4 bases short and J 3 bases short, with 16 bases between. CDR1 is SGHRS and CDR2 is YFSETQ in the germline V gene. This CDR3 has 15 amino acids. CDR3: CASSPGNNRDTEAFF. The CDR3 DNA is TGCGCCAGCAGCCCGGGGAACAACAGGGACACTGAAGCTTTCTTT. The full variable domain, completed using reference TRBV5-1 and TRBJ1-1, is KAGVTQTPRYLIKTRGQQVTLSCSPISGHRSVSWYQQTPGQGLQFLFEYFSETQRNKGNFPGRFSGRQFSNSRSEMNVSTLELGDSALYLCASSPGNNRDTEAFFGQGTRLTVV.